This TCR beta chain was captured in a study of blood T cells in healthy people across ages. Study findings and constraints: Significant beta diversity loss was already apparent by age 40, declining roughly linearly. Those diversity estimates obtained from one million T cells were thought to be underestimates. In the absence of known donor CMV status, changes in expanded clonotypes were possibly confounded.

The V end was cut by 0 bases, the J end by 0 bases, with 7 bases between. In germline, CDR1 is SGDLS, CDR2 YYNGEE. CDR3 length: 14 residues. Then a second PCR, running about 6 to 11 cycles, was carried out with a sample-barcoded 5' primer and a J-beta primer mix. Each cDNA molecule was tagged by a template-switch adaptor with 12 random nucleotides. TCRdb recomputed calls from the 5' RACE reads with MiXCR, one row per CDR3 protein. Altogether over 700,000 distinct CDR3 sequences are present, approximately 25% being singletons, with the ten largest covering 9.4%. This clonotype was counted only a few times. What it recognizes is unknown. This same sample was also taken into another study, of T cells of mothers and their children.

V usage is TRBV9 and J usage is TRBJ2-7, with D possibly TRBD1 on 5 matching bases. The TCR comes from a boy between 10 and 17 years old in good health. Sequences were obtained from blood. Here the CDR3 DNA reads TGTGCCAGCAGCGTAGGACAGAGCTCCTACGAGCAGTACTTC. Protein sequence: CASSVGQSSYEQYF.